This is a list of T cell receptor beta chains from one sample in a study of control samples from healthy donors and cancer patients. Sequencing was performed with immunoSEQ multiplex PCR; in TCRdb, only in-frame clones are kept and a portion is missing. Here the sample spans about 160,000 clones, over 85% being singletons. Sequenced input: blood. The receptor set was obtained from a middle-aged woman in good health. Both conserved end residues are part of each CDR3. D genes are given only for firm matches. Where a row states a size, it is once, few, many or the class of an expanded clone; other rows omit it.

>TRBD2|17|NA|TRBV4-2|TRBJ2-5
CASSQGRGGNGQETQYF
TGTGCCAGCAGCCAAGGCCGCGGGGGTAACGGCCAAGAGACCCAGTACTTC
>TRBD2|14|NA|TRBV19|TRBJ2-2
CASTPGLAGVELFF
TGTGCCAGTACCCCCGGACTAGCGGGAGTGGAGCTGTTTTTT
>TRBD1|15|NA|TRBV18|TRBJ2-7
CASSPGTARAYEQYF
TGTGCCAGCTCACCCGGGACAGCCAGAGCCTACGAGCAGTACTTC
>NA|14|NA|TRBV5-1|TRBJ1-5
CASSFGDLNQPQHF
TGCGCCAGCAGCTTCGGGGACCTTAATCAGCCCCAGCATTTT
>NA|15|NA|TRBV28|TRBJ1-3
CASSLGRRSGNTIYF
TGTGCCAGCAGTTTAGGCCGTCGGTCCGGAAACACCATATATTTT
>NA|16|NA|TRBV5-6|TRBJ2-1
CASSLLSSGYYNEQFF
TGTGCCAGCAGCTTGCTTTCCAGCGGGTACTACAATGAGCAGTTCTTC
>NA|14|once|TRBV6-6|TRBJ1-4
CASSYRGGNEKLFF
TGTGCCAGCAGTTATAGAGGGGGGAATGAAAAACTGTTTTTT
>TRBD1|15|NA|TRBV7-9|TRBJ1-2
CASSLWAGQGNGYTF
TGTGCCAGCAGCTTATGGGCGGGACAGGGAAATGGCTACACCTTC
>TRBD1|14|NA|TRBV5-6|TRBJ1-5
CASSLQGVYQPQHF
TGTGCCAGCAGTCTTCAGGGGGTGTACCAGCCCCAGCATTTT
>NA|13|once|TRBV18|TRBJ1-1
CASLTTEFTEAFF
TGTGCCAGCTTAACGACAGAGTTCACTGAAGCTTTCTTT
>NA|13|NA|TRBV7-9|TRBJ1-2
CASSPDTTYGYTF
TGTGCCAGCAGCCCCGACACGACATATGGCTACACCTTC
>NA|13|NA|TRBV27|TRBJ1-5
CASSLFGNQPQHF
TGTGCCAGCAGTTTATTCGGCAATCAGCCCCAGCATTTT
>NA|15|NA|TRBV5-6|TRBJ1-5
CASSLGGRANQPQHF
TGTGCCAGCAGCTTGGGGGGGCGGGCCAATCAGCCCCAGCATTTT
>TRBD2|17|NA|TRBV11-3|TRBJ2-5
CASSLTGTSGDQETQYF
TGTGCCAGCAGCTTAACGGGGACTAGCGGGGACCAAGAGACCCAGTACTTC
>NA|18|NA|TRBV27|TRBJ1-4
CASSRKGSPGRTNEKLFF
TGTGCCAGCAGTAGGAAGGGGAGTCCGGGACGAACTAATGAAAAACTGTTTTTT
>TRBD2|15|NA|TRBV10-1|TRBJ2-3
CASSVSGRNTDTQYF
TGCGCCAGCAGCGTTAGCGGGAGGAATACAGATACGCAGTATTTT
>TRBD1|15|NA|TRBV6-5|TRBJ1-5
CASRGGTVLNQPQHF
TGTGCCAGCAGGGGGGGGACAGTACTAAATCAGCCCCAGCATTTT
>NA|15|NA|TRBV13|TRBJ2-3
CASSLGSLYQDTQYF
TGTGCCAGCAGCTTAGGATCCCTCTACCAAGATACGCAGTATTTT
>NA|14|NA|TRBV9|TRBJ2-3
CASSVAESTDTQYF
TGTGCCAGCAGCGTAGCGGAGAGCACAGATACGCAGTATTTT
>NA|14|NA|TRBV19|TRBJ1-5
CATGGGNSNQPQHF
TGTGCCACTGGTGGGGGGAATAGCAATCAGCCCCAGCATTTT
>NA|15|NA|TRBV11-2|TRBJ2-1
CASSRDRNSYNEQFF
TGTGCCAGCAGCCGTGACAGGAACTCCTACAATGAGCAGTTCTTC
>NA|16|NA|TRBV19|TRBJ1-4
CASSPRGEGTNEKLFF
TGTGCCAGTAGTCCCAGGGGCGAGGGGACTAATGAAAAACTGTTTTTT
>TRBD2|19|NA|TRBV7-2|TRBJ2-7
CASSLDPPHLAGGLYEQYF
TGTGCCAGCAGCTTAGATCCCCCCCATCTAGCGGGAGGCCTCTACGAGCAGTACTTC
>TRBD1|17|NA|TRBV9|TRBJ1-2
CASSGGWDSLRGYGYTF
TGTGCCAGCAGCGGCGGCTGGGACAGCCTTCGCGGGTATGGCTACACCTTC
>TRBD1|15|medium-sized|TRBV6-6|TRBJ2-5
CASSEGQLLWETQYF
TGTGCCAGCAGTGAGGGACAGTTATTGTGGGAGACCCAGTACTTC
>NA|14|NA|TRBV3-1/TRBV3-2|TRBJ2-2
CASSPLMNTGELFF
TGTGCCAGCAGCCCCCTGATGAACACCGGGGAGCTGTTTTTT
>NA|13|NA|TRBV27|TRBJ1-1
CASIQNGNTEAFF
TGTGCCAGCATTCAGAACGGGAACACTGAAGCTTTCTTT
>NA|14|NA|TRBV18|TRBJ2-1
CASSVQLDSDEQFF
TGTGCCAGCTCCGTTCAACTAGATTCCGATGAGCAGTTCTTC
>TRBD1|11|NA|TRBV9|TRBJ2-7
CASSDRDSLYF
TGTGCCAGCAGCGACCGGGACAGCTTGTACTTC
>TRBD1|15|NA|TRBV6-6|TRBJ1-1
CASTWGGQQNTEAFF
TGTGCCAGCACCTGGGGGGGACAGCAGAACACTGAAGCTTTCTTT
>NA|13|NA|TRBV27|TRBJ1-2
CASRAQQPGGYTF
TGTGCCAGCAGGGCCCAGCAACCTGGGGGCTACACCTTC
>TRBD2|15|NA|TRBV5-1|TRBJ2-3
CASSLALAGGDTQYF
TGCGCCAGCAGCTTGGCTCTAGCGGGGGGTGATACGCAGTATTTT
>NA|13|NA|TRBV5-4|TRBJ1-1
CASSQTGSTEAFF
TGTGCCAGCTCTCAAACCGGGTCCACTGAAGCTTTCTTT
>NA|13|NA|TRBV6-5|TRBJ1-1
CASSGRGERTAFF
TGTGCCAGCAGCGGAAGGGGCGAAAGGACAGCTTTCTTT
>TRBD2|16|NA|TRBV7-8|TRBJ2-1
CASSLGLAGGYNEQFF
TGTGCCAGCAGCTTGGGACTAGCGGGAGGGTACAATGAGCAGTTCTTC
>TRBD1|14|NA|TRBV5-1|TRBJ1-1
CASSPRAGGTEAFF
TGCGCCAGCAGCCCCCGGGCAGGGGGTACTGAAGCTTTCTTT
>NA|13|NA|TRBV12-3/TRBV12-4|TRBJ2-5
CASSRDSEETQYF
TGTGCCAGCAGTCGCGACAGCGAAGAGACCCAGTACTTC
>NA|18|NA|TRBV7-2|TRBJ2-2
CASSLEYRTPLGTGELFF
TGTGCCAGCAGCTTAGAGTATAGGACCCCTTTAGGGACCGGGGAGCTGTTTTTT
>TRBD1|15|NA|TRBV4-3|TRBJ1-1
CASSQDGDRNTEAFF
TGCGCCAGCAGCCAAGACGGGGACAGGAACACTGAAGCTTTCTTT
>NA|17|NA|TRBV20-1|TRBJ1-1
CSASLSGAPELNTEAFF
TGCAGTGCTAGTTTATCAGGGGCCCCGGAACTAAACACTGAAGCTTTCTTT
>NA|14|NA|TRBV27|TRBJ2-1
CASSLSYSYNEQFF
TGTGCCAGCAGTTTGAGCTATTCCTACAATGAGCAGTTCTTC
>TRBD2|18|once|TRBV5-4|TRBJ2-7
CASSPGTSGTTVSYEQYF
TGTGCCAGCAGCCCCGGGACTAGCGGGACCACGGTCTCCTACGAGCAGTACTTC
>NA|13|few|TRBV6-5|TRBJ2-2
CASTPSGTGELFF
TGTGCCAGCACCCCTTCTGGCACCGGGGAGCTGTTTTTT
>NA|14|NA|TRBV4-3|TRBJ2-5
CASSLTGFSETQYF
TGCGCCAGCAGCCTCACAGGGTTTTCGGAGACCCAGTACTTC
>TRBD1|17|NA|TRBV6-4|TRBJ1-5
CASSDRWTGSHNQPQHF
TGTGCCAGCAGTGACCGGTGGACAGGTAGTCACAATCAGCCCCAGCATTTT